The TCR beta chain under discussion was sequenced for a study of blood T cell repertoires in COVID-19. V shed 4 bases, J shed 5 bases, and the junction held 3 bases outside the gene matches. The CDR3 has 14 amino acids. Germline CDR1 reads MNHEY; CDR2 reads SMNVEV (reference sequence). Sequenced by immunoSEQ multiplex PCR; TCRdb stores in-frame clones only, minus some. The sample yields approximately 220,000 clones, approximately 86% seen once. The chain combines TRBV27 with TRBJ1-2; 11 nucleotides line up with TRBD1. The sequence was collected from a woman in her 30s who had been exposed to COVID-19. Material: PBMCs or T cells enriched from blood (not recorded which). The CDR3 sequence is CASSWTGGWYGYTF. CDR3 in DNA: TGTGCCAGCAGTTGGACAGGGGGCTGGTATGGCTACACCTTC.